This T cell receptor (beta chain) was sequenced for a study of CD8+ T cells in alopecia areata. TCR sequencing used cDNA made by reverse transcription of extracted RNA. The method was immunoSEQ multiplex PCR; TCRdb's version includes in-frame clones alone and lacks a portion of them. The sample carries 220,000 or so clones, around 62% recorded once. CDR3 size: 13 residues. Trimming took 1 base from V and 12 from J, leaving 12 bases between them. Germline CDR1 is KGHSH and CDR2 is LQKENI. The V call is TRBV18, the J call TRBJ1-4, with D maybe TRBD1 (5 bases). The sequence came from a human donor with alopecia areata. The sample consisted of CD4+ T cells sorted from blood, taken at week 0. CDR3 region: CASSPLLGDELFF. The CDR3 bases are TGTGCCAGCTCACCACTTTTGGGGGACGAACTGTTTTTT.